The rows below give T cell receptor beta chains drawn from one sample of a study of blood T cell repertoires in COVID-19. The data were produced by immunoSEQ multiplex PCR, yet TCRdb's version contains in-frame clones alone and is incomplete. This table has 200,000 or so clones, about four fifths appearing once. Sequenced sample: peripheral blood. These receptors were obtained from a woman aged 60-70 years with acute or convalescent COVID-19. The CDR3 runs from the conserved cysteine through the conserved F or W. The D gene is left open where the match is weak. The listing skips clone size in some rows; elsewhere it reads once, few, many or a size class.

few TRBD1 TRBJ1-4 TRBV5-4 CASSWKTGQGNEKLFF TGTGCCAGCAGCTGGAAGACGGGACAGGGGAATGAAAAACTGTTTTTT
once TRBD1 TRBJ1-1 TRBV5-1 CASGLTRGPEWTTEAFF TGCGCCAGCGGCCTAACCAGGGGGCCCGAGTGGACCACTGAAGCTTTCTTT
once TRBD1 TRBJ2-2 TRBV11-2 CASSLDGDRATGELFF TGTGCCAGCAGCTTAGATGGCGACAGGGCGACCGGGGAGCTGTTTTTT
- - TRBJ1-5 TRBV7-9 CASSSQENSNQPQHF TGTGCCAGCAGCTCACAGGAGAATAGCAATCAGCCCCAGCATTTT
- TRBD1 TRBJ2-7 TRBV4-2 CASSHSMTGDEQYF TGTGCCAGCAGCCACTCAATGACAGGGGACGAGCAGTACTTC
- - TRBJ1-5 TRBV5-4 CASSPDKGSNQPQHF TGTGCCAGCAGCCCTGACAAGGGGAGCAATCAGCCCCAGCATTTT
- TRBD1 TRBJ1-3 TRBV7-2 CASSLAGTGSSGNTIYF TGTGCCAGCAGCTTAGCCGGGACAGGGAGCTCTGGAAACACCATATATTTT
once TRBD2 TRBJ2-2 TRBV20-1 CSASNLAENTGELFF TGCAGTGCTAGTAACCTAGCGGAAAACACCGGGGAGCTGTTTTTT
- - TRBJ2-5 TRBV7-2 CASSLRGPRPQETQYF TGTGCCAGCAGCTTGCGGGGACCCCGACCACAAGAGACCCAGTACTTC
- - TRBJ1-4 TRBV9 CASSVGGENNEKLFF TGTGCCAGCAGCGTAGGGGGGGAGAATAATGAAAAACTGTTTTTT
once - TRBJ2-6 TRBV19 CASSIRSTNVLTF TGTGCCAGTAGTATCCGGTCGACCAACGTCCTGACTTTC
- - TRBJ2-1 TRBV7-2 CASSLEPGYNEQFF TGTGCCAGCAGCTTAGAACCGGGGTACAATGAGCAGTTCTTC
- TRBD1 TRBJ1-4 TRBV5-6 CASSPWTGSNEKLFF TGTGCCAGCAGCCCCTGGACAGGGAGTAATGAAAAACTGTTTTTT
- TRBD1 TRBJ2-2 TRBV30 CAVDGTENTGELFF TGTGCCGTGGATGGGACAGAGAACACCGGGGAGCTGTTTTTT
- - TRBJ1-2 TRBV19 CASSRSGSGEYGYTF TGTGCCAGTAGTCGTTCTGGGAGTGGGGAGTATGGCTACACCTTC
- TRBD1 TRBJ2-1 TRBV10-2 CASSSMTGAGEQFF TGCGCCAGCAGTTCGATGACAGGGGCCGGTGAGCAGTTCTTC
few - TRBJ1-6 TRBV7-8 CASSLNGLTDSPLHF TGTGCCAGCAGCTTAAACGGACTGACTGATTCACCCCTCCACTTT
few TRBD2 TRBJ2-2 TRBV4-3 CASSPLVTGGPGPGELFF TGCGCCAGCAGCCCCTTGGTGACGGGGGGGCCAGGCCCCGGGGAGCTGTTTTTT
- TRBD2 TRBJ2-1 TRBV2 CASCGGDGNEQFF TGTGCCAGTTGCGGGGGGGATGGAAATGAGCAGTTCTTC
- TRBD1 TRBJ1-6 TRBV2 CASRETGSYNSPLHF TGTGCCAGCAGAGAGACAGGGTCATATAATTCACCCCTCCACTTT
- - TRBJ1-2 TRBV30 CAWSVVTFYGYTF TGTGCCTGGAGTGTAGTGACATTCTATGGCTACACCTTC
few - TRBJ2-7 TRBV5-6 CASSKNTGYYEQYF TGTGCCAGCAGCAAAAATACAGGTTACTACGAGCAGTACTTC